Below are 3 T cell receptor beta chains sequenced from a single sample in a study of molecular identifiers for immune sequencing clone quantification. TCRdb passed the PCR reads through MiXCR, listing each CDR3 protein once. The sample has 250,000 to 400,000 distinct CDR3 sequences; over 20% are singletons. The specimen sequenced was naive CD8+ T cells from blood, with Jurkat cell RNA spiked in. The subset denotes: FACS-sorted CD8+CD4-CCR7+CD45RA+ naive T cells. The receptors originated from a human donor in good health. Some libraries in this study had Jurkat cell RNA spiked in.

The table lists this clonotype with a few counts. The chain joins TRBV2 to TRBJ2-3, with D perhaps TRBD1 (5 bases). The CDR3 is 16 amino acids. Deletions cut 2 bases from V and 2 bases from J, with 14 bases between. Germline lookup yields CDR1 SNHLY and CDR2 FYNNEI. Written as DNA, the CDR3 is TGTGCCAGCAGTGAATTACAGGTCTTACCCACAGATACGCAGTATTTT. Protein product: CASSELQVLPTDTQYF.

This clonotype was seen ten or more times. This rearrangement joins TRBV11-2 to TRBJ2-5; 8 nucleotides align to TRBD2. The germline V gene encodes CDR1 SGHAT and CDR2 FQNNGV. The CDR3 sequence is 14 residues long. V shed 6 bases, J shed 4 bases, and the junction held 7 bases outside the gene matches. CDR3 coding DNA: TGTGCCAGCAGACATAGCGGGGACGGAGAGACCCAGTACTTC. Its translation is CASRHSGDGETQYF. The full variable domain, with the rest looked up from reference TRBV11-2 and TRBJ2-5, is EAGVAQSPRYKIIEKRQSVAFWCNPISGHATLYWYQQILGQGPKLLIQFQNNGVVDDSQLPKDRFSAERLKGVDSTLKIQPAKLEDSAVYLCASRHSGDGETQYFGPGTRLLVL.

This clonotype appeared many times. In DNA form, the CDR3 reads TGTGCCAGTAGTATTGTAGCGGGGCCCTACAATGAGCAGTTCTTC. This translates into CASSIVAGPYNEQFF. The chain joins TRBV19 to TRBJ2-1; TRBD2 matches at 8 bases. J gave up 2 bases and V 3 bases, and 3 bases lay outside the gene matches. The CDR3 spans 15 residues. Looked up from germline, CDR1 is LNHDA and CDR2 is SQIVND (reference sequence).